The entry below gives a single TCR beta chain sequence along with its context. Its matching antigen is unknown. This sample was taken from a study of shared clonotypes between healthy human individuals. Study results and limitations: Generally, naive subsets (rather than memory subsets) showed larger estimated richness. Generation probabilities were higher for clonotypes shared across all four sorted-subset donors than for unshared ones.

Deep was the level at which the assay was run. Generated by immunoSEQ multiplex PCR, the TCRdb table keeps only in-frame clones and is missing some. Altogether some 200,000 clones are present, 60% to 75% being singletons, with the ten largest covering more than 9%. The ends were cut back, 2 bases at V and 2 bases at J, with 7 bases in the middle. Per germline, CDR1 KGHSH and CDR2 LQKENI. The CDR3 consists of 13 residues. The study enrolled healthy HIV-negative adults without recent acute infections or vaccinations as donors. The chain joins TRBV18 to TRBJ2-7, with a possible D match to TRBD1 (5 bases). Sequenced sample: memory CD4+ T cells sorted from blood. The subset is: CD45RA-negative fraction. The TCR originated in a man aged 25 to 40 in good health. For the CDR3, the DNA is TGTGCCAGCTCACCAGGGGCTACCTACGAGCAGTACTTC. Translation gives CASSPGATYEQYF.